This T cell receptor (beta chain) was found in a study of blood T cells in healthy people across ages. This CDR3 comprises 13 residues. Between the trimmed V and J ends, which lost 6 bases and 6 bases, there was a span of 14 bases. Germline V lookup: CDR1 MNHNY, CDR2 SVGAGI (reference sequence). The table lists this clonotype with a few counts. A second PCR, run for roughly 7 to 11 cycles, used a sample-barcoded 5' primer plus a J-beta primer mix. Each CDR3 protein is one row after TCRdb ran MiXCR on the 5' RACE reads. The sample has roughly 1.4 million distinct CDR3 sequences, approximately 59% seen once; the top ten hold under 8.5%.

Sequencing used blood. The chain is built from TRBV6-6 and TRBJ1-2; D is ambiguous. The sequence came from a man between 18 and 35 years old in good health. The CDR3 spells CASSQRVTDGYTF. CDR3 in DNA: TGTGCCAGCAGCCAAAGGGTTACAGATGGCTACACCTTC.